This note documents a single TCR beta chain sequence. The germline CDR1 and CDR2 sequences are SGHNT and YYREEE (reference sequence). The CDR3 is made up of 15 amino acids. Between the trimmed V and J ends, which lost 3 bases and 0 bases, there was a span of 13 bases. The source of the sample is a study of blood T cell repertoires in COVID-19. Whole-study context: COVID-19 samples from acute and convalescent phases originated in the United States, Italy and Spain. PBMCs, B-cell-depleted T cells, or T cells provided the cDNA or gDNA that made up the material.

In the original analysis: Amplified reference gene primers provided the basis for estimating nucleated cell counts. The assay was immunoSEQ multiplex PCR, and TCRdb's table has in-frame clones only and misses some. Clone size and V and J calls were adopted from that table, with D and trimming inferred from the DNA. This table has about 44,000 clones, less than 85% appearing once. V is TRBV5-4 and J is TRBJ2-7; D might be TRBD2 (5 bases). The clonotype originates from a woman aged 70-85 years with acute or convalescent COVID-19. Sequencing input: peripheral blood. CDR3 region: CASSSKRSGSYEQYF. The CDR3 coding sequence is TGTGCCAGCAGCTCCAAAAGGAGCGGCTCCTACGAGCAGTACTTC.